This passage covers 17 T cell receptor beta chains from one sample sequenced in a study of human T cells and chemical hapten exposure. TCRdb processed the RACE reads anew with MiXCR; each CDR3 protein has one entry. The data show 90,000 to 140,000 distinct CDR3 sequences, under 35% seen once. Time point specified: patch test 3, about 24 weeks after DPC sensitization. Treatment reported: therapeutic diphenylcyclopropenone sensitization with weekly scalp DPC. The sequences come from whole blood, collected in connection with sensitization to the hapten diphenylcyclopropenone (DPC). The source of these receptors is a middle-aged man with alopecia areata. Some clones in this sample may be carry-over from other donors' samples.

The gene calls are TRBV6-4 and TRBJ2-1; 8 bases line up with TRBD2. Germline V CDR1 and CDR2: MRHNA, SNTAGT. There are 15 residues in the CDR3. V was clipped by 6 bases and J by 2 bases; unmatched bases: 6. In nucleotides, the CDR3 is TGTGCCAGCAGCATAGCGGGATTACCCTACAATGAGCAGTTCTTC. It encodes CASSIAGLPYNEQFF.

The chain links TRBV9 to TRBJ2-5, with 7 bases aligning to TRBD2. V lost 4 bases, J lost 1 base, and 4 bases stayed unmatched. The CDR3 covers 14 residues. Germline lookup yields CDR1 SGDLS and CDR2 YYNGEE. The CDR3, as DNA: TGTGCCAGCAGCCCCCGACTAGCCCAAGAGACCCAGTACTTC. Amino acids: CASSPRLAQETQYF.

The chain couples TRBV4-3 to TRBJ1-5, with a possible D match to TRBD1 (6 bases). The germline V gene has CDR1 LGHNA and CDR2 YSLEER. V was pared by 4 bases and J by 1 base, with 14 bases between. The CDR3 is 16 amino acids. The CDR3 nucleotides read TGCGCCAGCAGCCCGACGGACAGTTTAAGCAATCAGCCCCAGCATTTT. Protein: CASSPTDSLSNQPQHF.

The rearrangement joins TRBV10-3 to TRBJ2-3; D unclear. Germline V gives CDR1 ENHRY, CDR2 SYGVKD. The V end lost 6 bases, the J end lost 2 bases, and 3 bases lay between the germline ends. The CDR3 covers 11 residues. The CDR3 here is CAIRDTDTQYF. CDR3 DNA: TGTGCCATCAGGGACACAGATACGCAGTATTTT.

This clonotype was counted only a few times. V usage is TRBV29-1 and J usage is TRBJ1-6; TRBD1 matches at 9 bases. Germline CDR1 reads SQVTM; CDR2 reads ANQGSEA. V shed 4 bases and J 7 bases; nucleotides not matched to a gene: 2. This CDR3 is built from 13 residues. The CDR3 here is CSVAGTGNSPLHF. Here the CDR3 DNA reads TGCAGCGTTGCGGGGACAGGGAATTCACCCCTCCACTTT.

This chain's CDR3 is CSARAGSAYEQYF. CDR3 nucleotides: TGCAGTGCTAGGGCGGGGTCAGCCTACGAGCAGTACTTC. V is TRBV20-1 and J is TRBJ2-7; D might be TRBD2 (6 bases). The germline V gene encodes CDR1 DFQATT and CDR2 SNEGSKA (reference sequence). Deletions cut 3 bases from V and 2 bases from J, with 11 bases between. The CDR3 totals 13 residues.

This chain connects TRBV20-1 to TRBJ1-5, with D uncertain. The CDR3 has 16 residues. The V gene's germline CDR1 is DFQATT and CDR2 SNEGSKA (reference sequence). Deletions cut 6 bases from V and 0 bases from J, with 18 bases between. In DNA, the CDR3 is TGCAGTGCCAAGCGTGGACGGAACAATAGCAATCAGCCCCAGCATTTT. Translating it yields CSAKRGRNNSNQPQHF.

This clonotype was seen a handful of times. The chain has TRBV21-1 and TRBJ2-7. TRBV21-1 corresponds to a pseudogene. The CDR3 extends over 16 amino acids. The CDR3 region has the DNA TGTGCCAGCAGCAAAGCGCTCAACTCAAGCTCCTACGAGCAGTACGTC. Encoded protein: CASSKALNSSSYEQYV.

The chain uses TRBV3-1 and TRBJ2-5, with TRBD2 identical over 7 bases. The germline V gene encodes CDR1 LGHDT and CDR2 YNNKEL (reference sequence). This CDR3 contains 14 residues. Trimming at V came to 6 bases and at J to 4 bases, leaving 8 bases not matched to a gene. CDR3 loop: CASSHSGAGETQYF. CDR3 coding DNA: TGTGCCAGCAGTCACAGCGGGGCCGGAGAGACCCAGTACTTC.

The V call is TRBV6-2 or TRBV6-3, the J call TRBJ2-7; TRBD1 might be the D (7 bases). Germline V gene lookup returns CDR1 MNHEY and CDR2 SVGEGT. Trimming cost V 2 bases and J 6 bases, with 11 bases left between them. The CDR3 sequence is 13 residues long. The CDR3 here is CASSYAGGLEQYV. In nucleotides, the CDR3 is TGTGCCAGCAGTTACGCAGGGGGGCTCGAGCAGTACGTC.

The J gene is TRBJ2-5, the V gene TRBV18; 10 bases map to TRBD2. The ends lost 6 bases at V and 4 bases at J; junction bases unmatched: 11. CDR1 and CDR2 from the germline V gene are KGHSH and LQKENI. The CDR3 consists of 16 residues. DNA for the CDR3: TGTGCCAGCTCCCTGTACAGCGGGAGGGCCTCAGAGACCCAGTACTTC. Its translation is CASSLYSGRASETQYF.

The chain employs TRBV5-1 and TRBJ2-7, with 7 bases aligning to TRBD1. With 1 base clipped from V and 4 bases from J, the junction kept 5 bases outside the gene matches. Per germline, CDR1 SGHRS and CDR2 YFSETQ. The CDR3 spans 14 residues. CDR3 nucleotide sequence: TGCGCCAGCAGCTTGCGACAGGGTCGATACGAGCAGTACTTC. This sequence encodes CASSLRQGRYEQYF.

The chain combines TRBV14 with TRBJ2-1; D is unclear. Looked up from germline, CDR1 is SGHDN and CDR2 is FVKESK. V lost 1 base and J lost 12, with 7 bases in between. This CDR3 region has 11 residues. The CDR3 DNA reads TGTGCCAGCAGCCAAGCGGTAAGGCAGTTCTTC. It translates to CASSQAVRQFF.

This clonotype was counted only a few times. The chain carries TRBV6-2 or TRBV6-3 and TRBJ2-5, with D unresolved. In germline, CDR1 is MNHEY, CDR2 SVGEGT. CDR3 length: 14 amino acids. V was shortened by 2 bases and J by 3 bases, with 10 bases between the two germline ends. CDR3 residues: CASSYNWVEETQYF. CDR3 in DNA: TGTGCCAGCAGTTACAATTGGGTGGAAGAGACCCAGTACTTC.

The CDR3 sequence is CAISESRDTQYF. CDR3 DNA sequence: TGTGCCATCAGTGAGTCGAGGGATACGCAGTATTTT. The gene calls are TRBV10-3 and TRBJ2-3, with D hard to call. CDR1 and CDR2 from the germline V gene are ENHRY and SYGVKD. Trimming shortened V by 0 bases and J by 6 bases, and 4 bases separated the two germline ends. The CDR3 consists of 12 residues.

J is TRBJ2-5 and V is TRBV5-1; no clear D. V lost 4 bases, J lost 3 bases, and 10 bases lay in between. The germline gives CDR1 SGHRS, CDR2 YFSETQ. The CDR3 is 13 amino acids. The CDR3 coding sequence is TGCGCCAGCAGCCGTCTTGGGGAAGAGACCCAGTACTTC. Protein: CASSRLGEETQYF.

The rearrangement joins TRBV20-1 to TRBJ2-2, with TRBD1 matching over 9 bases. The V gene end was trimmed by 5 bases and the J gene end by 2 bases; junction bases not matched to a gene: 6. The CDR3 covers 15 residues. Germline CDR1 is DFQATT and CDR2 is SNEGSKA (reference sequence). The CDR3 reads CSARHRGPNTGELFF. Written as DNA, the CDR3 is TGCAGTGCTCGACACAGGGGGCCCAACACCGGGGAGCTGTTTTTT.